The 9 T cell receptor beta chains listed next were all sequenced from one sample in a study of CD8+CD57+ T cells in acquired aplastic anemia (dated by TCRdb to 2016 to 2019). The run used an Illumina HiSeq 2000. Profiling of TCR beta VDJ combinations and CDR3 sequences used genomic DNA as the template. TCRdb trimmed public reads at Q25 via fastp, called clones via MiXCR and kept in-frame beta chains. Identical CDR3 protein sequences are pooled into one entry, listed with their most common genes and DNA. The sample table contains about 180,000 distinct CDR3 sequences; only one count was recorded for roughly 50% of them. The top ten clones comprise about 1.8% of the sample. Flow cytometry had shown CD8+CD57+ cell expansion in the patients selected for sequencing. The source material was sorted CD4+, CD8+, or CD8+CD57+ T cells (not recorded which) from PBMCs. These receptor sequences come from a human donor with aplastic anemia.

This clonotype came up a few times. V is TRBV7-2 and J is TRBJ1-2; TRBD1 might be the D (6 bases). V was cut by 4 bases and J by 3 bases, with 9 bases left in between. The CDR3 spans 13 residues. Germline V gives CDR1 SGHTA, CDR2 FQGNSA. CDR3 sequence: CASSSGQHYGYTF. DNA of the CDR3: TGTGCCAGCAGCTCCGGACAGCACTATGGCTACACCTTC.

In its sample, this clonotype was seen once. The rearrangement joins TRBV7-8 to TRBJ2-2; possible D gene TRBD2, 6 bases. V lost 7 bases and J 7 bases, leaving 16 bases between the germline ends. Germline V gives CDR1 SGHVS, CDR2 FQNEAQ. The CDR3 totals 14 residues. The CDR3, as DNA: TGTGCCAGCACCCTGGCCACCGGGGGCGGGGAGCTGTTTTTT. Its translation is CASTLATGGGELFF.

The V and J genes are TRBV11-2 and TRBJ2-7; 8 bases align to TRBD2. After removal of 5 bases from V and 5 bases from J, the junction contained 11 bases not matched to a gene. The germline gives CDR1 SGHAT, CDR2 FQNNGV. CDR3 length: 15 amino acids. CDR3 in DNA: TGTGCCAGCAGCCTTGATCGGGGGGGGTACCACGAGCAGTACTTC. It encodes CASSLDRGGYHEQYF.

This clonotype was seen many times. The rearrangement joins TRBV29-1 to TRBJ1-2, with D possibly matching TRBD1 (6 bases). Trimming took off 2 bases at V and 5 bases at J, with 21 bases between the two ends. CDR3 length: 16 residues. CDR1 SQVTM and CDR2 ANQGSEA come from the germline V gene. The CDR3 nucleotides are TGCAGCGTTGAAAGGGGTAGGGGGATAGGAGAATATGGCTACACCTTC. It codes for CSVERGRGIGEYGYTF.

The J gene is TRBJ1-4, the V gene TRBV2; TRBD1 matches at 7 bases. Germline V gene data show CDR1 as SNHLY and CDR2 as FYNNEI. Trimming removed 1 base from V and 10 bases from J; junction bases left unmatched: 3. The CDR3 has 13 amino acids. The CDR3 DNA follows: TGTGCCAGCAGTGAAGGTCAGGGGGTAAAACTGTTTTTT. Translated, it gives CASSEGQGVKLFF.

The sample holds one count of this clonotype. The rearrangement uses TRBV6-5 and TRBJ1-6, with D possibly matching TRBD1 (5 bases). Germline V gene lookup returns CDR1 MNHEY and CDR2 SVGAGI. The CDR3 is 14 amino acids. V dropped 2 bases and J dropped 6 bases, with 8 bases sitting between them. The CDR3 region is CASSYRQFNSPLHF. In nucleotides, the CDR3 is TGTGCCAGCAGTTACCGACAGTTTAATTCACCCCTCCACTTT.

The chain has TRBV29-1 and TRBJ2-3; D is unclear. Germline loops: CDR1 SQVTM, CDR2 ANQGSEA. V was shortened by 8 bases and J by 2 bases, with 11 bases between the two germline ends. CDR3 length equals 12 residues. The CDR3 nucleotides read TGCAGCACACAGCTTTCCACAGATACGCAGTATTTT. Translation gives CSTQLSTDTQYF.

This clonotype was observed many times. The rearrangement links TRBV5-1 to TRBJ2-5; perhaps TRBD2 as D (5 bases). V dropped 4 bases and J dropped 5 bases, with 15 bases sitting between them. CDR1 is SGHRS, CDR2 YFSETQ, per germline. The CDR3 extends over 14 amino acids. CDR3 residues: CASSPDWARETQYF. The CDR3 nucleotides read TGCGCCAGCAGCCCGGACTGGGCGAGGGAGACCCAGTACTTC.

This clonotype was seen repeatedly, ten times or more. The chain links TRBV6-2 or TRBV6-3 to TRBJ2-5; 10 bases are a match to TRBD2. J gave up 0 bases and V 5 bases, and 15 bases lay outside the gene matches. In germline, CDR1 is MNHEY, CDR2 SVGEGT. The CDR3 extends over 19 amino acids. The CDR3, as DNA: TGTGCCAGCAGTCCAGGGGGGGCCCCACTAGCGGGGTACCAAGAGACCCAGTACTTC. Translation: CASSPGGAPLAGYQETQYF.